The present T cell receptor (beta chain) was sequenced within a study of blood T cell repertoires in COVID-19. Study in general: Specimens from acute and convalescent COVID-19 originated in the United States, Italy and Spain. The analysed material was cDNA or gDNA that came from T cells, B-cell-depleted T cells, or PBMCs.

The CDR3 is 15 residues long. With V trimmed by 4 bases and J by 8 bases, 7 bases remained unmatched. The germline CDR1 and CDR2 sequences are KGHDR and SFDVKD. Assay: immunoSEQ multiplex PCR; the TCRdb copy retains only in-frame clones and omits some. The repertoire consists of 95,000 to 150,000 clones, with roughly 89% occurring once and the leading ten covering around 3.9%. Study members were between about 18 and 95 years old and lived in 20 to 25 US regions. The study assigned cohorts using participant-reported clinical history. The rearrangement links TRBV24-1 to TRBJ2-2, with 9 positions matching TRBD2. The clonotype comes from a woman under 40 who had recovered from COVID-19. Sequencing was performed on PBMCs or T cells enriched from blood (not recorded which). CDR3 bases: TGTGCCACCAGTGACTCTGGACTAGCGAGAGGGGAGCTGTTTTTT. Its translation is CATSDSGLARGELFF.